One and the same sample provided the 10 T cell receptor beta chains below, sequenced in a study of shared clonotypes between healthy human individuals. Clones were sequenced by immunoSEQ multiplex PCR, and TCRdb holds only the in-frame ones, with some missing. The sample carries approximately 1,500,000 clones, over 95% recorded once. The sequencing sample was made of naive CD4+ T cells sorted from blood. Subset here: CD45RA+ positively selected. The receptors come from a young man in good health.

This clone was recorded only once. The V and J genes are TRBV11-3 and TRBJ2-3; 10 bases are shared with TRBD2. Germline assignment: CDR1 SGHNT and CDR2 YENEEA. After removal of 6 bases from V and 5 bases from J, the junction contained 8 bases not matched to a gene. The CDR3 covers 15 residues. The CDR3: CASSRRTSGGDTQYF. For the CDR3, the DNA is TGTGCCAGCAGTCGTAGGACTAGCGGTGGAGATACGCAGTATTTT.

The J gene is TRBJ2-5, the V gene TRBV4-3; no reliable D call. From germline, CDR1 is LGHNA and CDR2 YSLEER. The CDR3 contains 13 residues. With 3 bases removed from V and 5 bases from J, the gap between germline ends came to 10 bases. The CDR3 sequence is CASSQARWETQYF. In DNA form, the CDR3 reads TGCGCCAGCAGCCAGGCGAGGTGGGAGACCCAGTACTTC.

The chain joins TRBV7-8 to TRBJ2-7; D is unclear. With 1 base removed from V and 5 bases from J, the gap between germline ends came to 15 bases. There are 15 residues in the CDR3. The germline V gene has CDR1 SGHVS and CDR2 FQNEAQ. The CDR3 DNA follows: TGTGCCAGCAGCTTAGGGCAGGCCAGGCGGAACGAGCAGTACTTC. Its protein is CASSLGQARRNEQYF.

The V and J genes are TRBV19 and TRBJ2-2; TRBD2 might be the D (6 bases). The germline gives CDR1 LNHDA, CDR2 SQIVND (reference sequence). The V and J ends lost 7 bases and 2 bases respectively, with 20 bases between them. This CDR3 has 17 residues. CDR3 DNA sequence: TGTGCCAGTACTCCGGTTGGGAGGCAGATAAACACCGGGGAGCTGTTTTTT. This encodes CASTPVGRQINTGELFF.

V and J are TRBV9 and TRBJ2-5; 11 bases align to TRBD1. The junction had 16 bases not matched to a gene; V was cut back by 6 bases and J by 0 bases. Germline V gene data show CDR1 as SGDLS and CDR2 as YYNGEE. The CDR3 loop spans 19 amino acids. The CDR3 nucleotides are TGTGCCAGCACAAAGGGGCTAGCAGGGACAGGGGGTTACCAAGAGACCCAGTACTTC. It translates to CASTKGLAGTGGYQETQYF.

The chain couples TRBV5-6 to TRBJ2-3, with TRBD2 matching 12 bases. Losses at the gene ends were 4 bases for V and 2 bases for J; bases not matched to a gene: 2. There are 15 residues in the CDR3. Germline V gene data show CDR1 as SGHDT and CDR2 as YYEEEE. The CDR3 region is CASSRTSGTTDTQYF. The CDR3 DNA reads TGTGCCAGCAGCAGGACTAGCGGGACCACAGATACGCAGTATTTT.

The chain has TRBV2 and TRBJ2-1; perhaps TRBD2 as D (5 bases). Germline assignment: CDR1 SNHLY and CDR2 FYNNEI. V shed 8 bases and J shed 3 bases, with 5 bases lying between them. The CDR3 is 11 amino acids. The CDR3, as DNA: TGTGCCAGCGAGGGCTACAATGAGCAGTTCTTC. The encoded protein is CASEGYNEQFF.

The V and J genes are TRBV27 and TRBJ2-7, with 10 bases lining up with TRBD1. The CDR3 runs 14 residues. The germline CDR1 and CDR2 sequences are MNHEY and SMNVEV (reference sequence). V was clipped by 2 bases and J by 6 bases; unmatched bases: 4. For the CDR3, the DNA is TGTGCCAGCAGTTTACGGGACAGGGGATCCGAGCAGTACTTC. It is translated as CASSLRDRGSEQYF.

The chain is built from TRBV7-8 and TRBJ2-5; 10 bases line up with TRBD1. Germline loops: CDR1 SGHVS, CDR2 FQNEAQ. The V segment lost 2 bases and the J segment 4 bases; nucleotides outside the gene matches: 7. The CDR3 is 16 residues long. CDR3 DNA sequence: TGTGCCAGCAGCTTAAGGACAGGGGGATTTGGAGAGACCCAGTACTTC. Translation: CASSLRTGGFGETQYF.

V gene TRBV9 combines with J gene TRBJ2-7; 8 nucleotides agree with TRBD2. After removal of 0 bases from V and 7 bases from J, the junction contained 6 bases not matched to a gene. The CDR3 sequence is 14 residues long. Germline V lookup: CDR1 SGDLS, CDR2 YYNGEE. The CDR3 sequence: CASSVESGRREQYF. The DNA for the CDR3 is TGTGCCAGCAGCGTAGAGAGCGGGAGAAGGGAGCAGTACTTC.